This T cell receptor (beta chain) was recorded in a study of T cells after somatic rescue of genetic block. There are 15 residues in the CDR3. The V gene's germline CDR1 is SGHRS and CDR2 YFSETQ. Trimming took 0 bases from V and 5 from J, leaving 9 bases between them. Measured with immunoSEQ multiplex PCR; TCRdb has only the in-frame clones, and not every one. The sample yields more than 65,000 clones, under 95% seen once. This TCR was sampled from a man between 25 and 39 years old. The sequencing sample was made of peripheral blood mononuclear cells (PBMCs). The chain is built from TRBV5-1 and TRBJ1-6; D is uncertain. The CDR3: CASSLATRDNSPLHF. The CDR3, as DNA: TGCGCCAGCAGCTTGGCCACAAGGGATAATTCACCCCTCCACTTT.